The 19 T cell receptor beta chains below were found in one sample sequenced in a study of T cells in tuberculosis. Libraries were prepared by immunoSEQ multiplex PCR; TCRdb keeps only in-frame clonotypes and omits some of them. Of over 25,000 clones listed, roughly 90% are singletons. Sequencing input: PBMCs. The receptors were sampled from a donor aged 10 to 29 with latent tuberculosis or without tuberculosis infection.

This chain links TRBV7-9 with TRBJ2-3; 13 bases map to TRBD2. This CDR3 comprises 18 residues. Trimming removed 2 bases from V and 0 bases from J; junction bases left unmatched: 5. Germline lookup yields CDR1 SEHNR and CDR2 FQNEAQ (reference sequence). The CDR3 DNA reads TGTGCCAGCAGCTTACCGTGGACTAGCGGGGGAAGCACAGATACGCAGTATTTT. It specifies CASSLPWTSGGSTDTQYF.

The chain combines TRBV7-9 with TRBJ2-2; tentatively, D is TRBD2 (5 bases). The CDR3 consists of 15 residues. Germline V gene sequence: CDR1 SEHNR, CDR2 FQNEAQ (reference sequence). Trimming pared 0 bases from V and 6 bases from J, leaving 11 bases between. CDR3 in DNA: TGTGCCAGCAGCTTAGCGAGGCGGGTTGCCGGGGAGCTGTTTTTT. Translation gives CASSLARRVAGELFF.

CDR3 sequence: CASSSGLDTDTQYF. CDR3 nucleotide sequence: TGTGCCAGCAGCTCAGGGTTGGACACAGATACGCAGTATTTT. This rearrangement joins TRBV6-4 to TRBJ2-3, with a weak D call TRBD1 (5 bases). Trimming shortened V by 6 bases and J by 2 bases, and 12 bases separated the two germline ends. CDR1 MRHNA and CDR2 SNTAGT come from the germline V gene. This CDR3 is built from 14 residues.

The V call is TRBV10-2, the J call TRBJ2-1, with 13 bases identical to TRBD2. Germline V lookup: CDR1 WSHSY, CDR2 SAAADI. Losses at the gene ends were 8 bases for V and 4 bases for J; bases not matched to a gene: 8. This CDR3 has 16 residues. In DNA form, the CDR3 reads TGCGCCAGCGCGACGACTAGCGGGGGGCTATACAATGAGCAGTTCTTC. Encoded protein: CASATTSGGLYNEQFF.

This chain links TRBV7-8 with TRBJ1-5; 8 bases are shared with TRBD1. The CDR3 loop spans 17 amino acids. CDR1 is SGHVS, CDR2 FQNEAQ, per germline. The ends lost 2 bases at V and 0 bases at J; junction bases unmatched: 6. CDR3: CASSLRTGMYSNQPQHF. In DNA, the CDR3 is TGTGCCAGCAGCTTACGGACAGGGATGTATAGCAATCAGCCCCAGCATTTT.

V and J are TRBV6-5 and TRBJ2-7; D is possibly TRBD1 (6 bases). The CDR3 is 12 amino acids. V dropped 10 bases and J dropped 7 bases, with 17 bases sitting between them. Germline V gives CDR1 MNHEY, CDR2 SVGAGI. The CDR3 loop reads CAILTGFFEQYF. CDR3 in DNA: TGTGCCATCCTAACAGGGTTCTTTGAGCAGTACTTC.

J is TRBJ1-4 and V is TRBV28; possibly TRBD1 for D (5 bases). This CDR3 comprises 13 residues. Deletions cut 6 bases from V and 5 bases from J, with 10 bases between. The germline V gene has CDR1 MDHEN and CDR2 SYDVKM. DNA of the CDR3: TGTGCCAGCAGGCCGACAGTAAATGAAAAACTGTTTTTT. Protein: CASRPTVNEKLFF.

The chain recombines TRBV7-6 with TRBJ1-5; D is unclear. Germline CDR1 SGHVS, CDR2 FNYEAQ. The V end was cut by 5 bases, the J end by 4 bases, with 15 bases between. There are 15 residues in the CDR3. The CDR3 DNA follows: TGTGCCAGCAGCCAACAATCGGGAGCTAATCAGCCCCAGCATTTT. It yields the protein CASSQQSGANQPQHF.

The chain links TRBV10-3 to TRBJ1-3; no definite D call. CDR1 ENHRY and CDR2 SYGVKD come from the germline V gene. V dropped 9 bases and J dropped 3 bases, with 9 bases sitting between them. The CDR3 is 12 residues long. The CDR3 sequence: CAILGYGNTIYF. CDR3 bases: TGTGCCATTCTCGGGTATGGAAACACCATATATTTT.

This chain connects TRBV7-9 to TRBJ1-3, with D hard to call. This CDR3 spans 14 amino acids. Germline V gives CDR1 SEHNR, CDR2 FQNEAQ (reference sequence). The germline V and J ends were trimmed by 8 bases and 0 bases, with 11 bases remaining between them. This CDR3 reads CASEDGSSGNTIYF. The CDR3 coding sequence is TGTGCCAGCGAGGACGGGAGCTCTGGAAACACCATATATTTT.

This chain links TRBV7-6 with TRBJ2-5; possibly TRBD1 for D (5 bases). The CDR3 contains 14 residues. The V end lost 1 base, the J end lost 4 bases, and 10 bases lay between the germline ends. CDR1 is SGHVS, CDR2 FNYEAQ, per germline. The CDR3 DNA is TGTGCCAGCAGCTTAGTTGCTGGGGCAGAGACCCAGTACTTC. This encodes CASSLVAGAETQYF.

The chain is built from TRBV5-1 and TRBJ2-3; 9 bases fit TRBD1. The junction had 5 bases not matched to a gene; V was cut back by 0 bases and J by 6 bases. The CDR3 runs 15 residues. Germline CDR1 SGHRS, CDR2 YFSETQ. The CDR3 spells CASSLADRGLDTQYF. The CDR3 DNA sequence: TGCGCCAGCAGCTTGGCGGACAGGGGTTTGGATACGCAGTATTTT.

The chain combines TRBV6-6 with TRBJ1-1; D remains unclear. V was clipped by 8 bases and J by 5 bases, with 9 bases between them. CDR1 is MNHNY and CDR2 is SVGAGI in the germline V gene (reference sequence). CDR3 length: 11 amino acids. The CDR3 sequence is CASAKRTEAFF. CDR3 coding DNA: TGTGCCAGCGCCAAACGGACTGAAGCTTTCTTT.

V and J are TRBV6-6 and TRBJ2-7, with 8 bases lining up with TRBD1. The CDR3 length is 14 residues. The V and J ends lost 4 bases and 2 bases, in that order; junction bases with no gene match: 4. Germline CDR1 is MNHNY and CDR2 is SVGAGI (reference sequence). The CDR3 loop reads CASSSGQGTYEQYF. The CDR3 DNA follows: TGTGCCAGCAGTTCAGGACAGGGAACCTACGAGCAGTACTTC.

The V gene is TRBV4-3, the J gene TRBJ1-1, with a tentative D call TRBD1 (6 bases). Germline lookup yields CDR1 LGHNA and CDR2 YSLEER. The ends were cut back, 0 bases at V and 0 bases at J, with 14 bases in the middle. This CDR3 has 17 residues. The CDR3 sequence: CASSQEGPGVLNTEAFF. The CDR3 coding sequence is TGCGCCAGCAGCCAAGAAGGTCCAGGGGTCTTGAACACTGAAGCTTTCTTT.

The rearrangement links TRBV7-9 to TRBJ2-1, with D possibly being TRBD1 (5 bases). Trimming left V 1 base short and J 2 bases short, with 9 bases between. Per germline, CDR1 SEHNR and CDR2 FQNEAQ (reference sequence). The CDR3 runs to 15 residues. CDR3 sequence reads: CASSLEGPPYNEQFF. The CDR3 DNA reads TGTGCCAGCAGCTTAGAGGGGCCCCCCTACAATGAGCAGTTCTTC.

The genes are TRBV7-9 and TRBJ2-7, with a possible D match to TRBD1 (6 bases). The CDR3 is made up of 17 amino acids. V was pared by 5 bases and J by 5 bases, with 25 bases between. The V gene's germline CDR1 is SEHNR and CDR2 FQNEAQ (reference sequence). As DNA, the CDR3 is TGTGCCAGCAGCCGAAGCCTTACCAGACAGGCGGCTGACGAGCAGTACTTC. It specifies CASSRSLTRQAADEQYF.

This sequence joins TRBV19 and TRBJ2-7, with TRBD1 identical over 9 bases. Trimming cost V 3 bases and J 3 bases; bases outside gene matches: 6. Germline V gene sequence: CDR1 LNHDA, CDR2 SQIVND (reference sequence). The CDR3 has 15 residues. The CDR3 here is CASSMGGQGSYEQYF. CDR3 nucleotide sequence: TGTGCCAGTAGTATGGGAGGACAGGGGAGCTACGAGCAGTACTTC.

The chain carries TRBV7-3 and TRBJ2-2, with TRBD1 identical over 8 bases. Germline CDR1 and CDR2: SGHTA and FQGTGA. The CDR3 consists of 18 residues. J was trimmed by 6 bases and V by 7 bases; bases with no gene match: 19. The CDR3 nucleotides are TGTGCCAGCAAAATTCCTACCGGGACAGGCCTTAGTTCCGGGGAGCTGTTTTTT. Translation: CASKIPTGTGLSSGELFF.